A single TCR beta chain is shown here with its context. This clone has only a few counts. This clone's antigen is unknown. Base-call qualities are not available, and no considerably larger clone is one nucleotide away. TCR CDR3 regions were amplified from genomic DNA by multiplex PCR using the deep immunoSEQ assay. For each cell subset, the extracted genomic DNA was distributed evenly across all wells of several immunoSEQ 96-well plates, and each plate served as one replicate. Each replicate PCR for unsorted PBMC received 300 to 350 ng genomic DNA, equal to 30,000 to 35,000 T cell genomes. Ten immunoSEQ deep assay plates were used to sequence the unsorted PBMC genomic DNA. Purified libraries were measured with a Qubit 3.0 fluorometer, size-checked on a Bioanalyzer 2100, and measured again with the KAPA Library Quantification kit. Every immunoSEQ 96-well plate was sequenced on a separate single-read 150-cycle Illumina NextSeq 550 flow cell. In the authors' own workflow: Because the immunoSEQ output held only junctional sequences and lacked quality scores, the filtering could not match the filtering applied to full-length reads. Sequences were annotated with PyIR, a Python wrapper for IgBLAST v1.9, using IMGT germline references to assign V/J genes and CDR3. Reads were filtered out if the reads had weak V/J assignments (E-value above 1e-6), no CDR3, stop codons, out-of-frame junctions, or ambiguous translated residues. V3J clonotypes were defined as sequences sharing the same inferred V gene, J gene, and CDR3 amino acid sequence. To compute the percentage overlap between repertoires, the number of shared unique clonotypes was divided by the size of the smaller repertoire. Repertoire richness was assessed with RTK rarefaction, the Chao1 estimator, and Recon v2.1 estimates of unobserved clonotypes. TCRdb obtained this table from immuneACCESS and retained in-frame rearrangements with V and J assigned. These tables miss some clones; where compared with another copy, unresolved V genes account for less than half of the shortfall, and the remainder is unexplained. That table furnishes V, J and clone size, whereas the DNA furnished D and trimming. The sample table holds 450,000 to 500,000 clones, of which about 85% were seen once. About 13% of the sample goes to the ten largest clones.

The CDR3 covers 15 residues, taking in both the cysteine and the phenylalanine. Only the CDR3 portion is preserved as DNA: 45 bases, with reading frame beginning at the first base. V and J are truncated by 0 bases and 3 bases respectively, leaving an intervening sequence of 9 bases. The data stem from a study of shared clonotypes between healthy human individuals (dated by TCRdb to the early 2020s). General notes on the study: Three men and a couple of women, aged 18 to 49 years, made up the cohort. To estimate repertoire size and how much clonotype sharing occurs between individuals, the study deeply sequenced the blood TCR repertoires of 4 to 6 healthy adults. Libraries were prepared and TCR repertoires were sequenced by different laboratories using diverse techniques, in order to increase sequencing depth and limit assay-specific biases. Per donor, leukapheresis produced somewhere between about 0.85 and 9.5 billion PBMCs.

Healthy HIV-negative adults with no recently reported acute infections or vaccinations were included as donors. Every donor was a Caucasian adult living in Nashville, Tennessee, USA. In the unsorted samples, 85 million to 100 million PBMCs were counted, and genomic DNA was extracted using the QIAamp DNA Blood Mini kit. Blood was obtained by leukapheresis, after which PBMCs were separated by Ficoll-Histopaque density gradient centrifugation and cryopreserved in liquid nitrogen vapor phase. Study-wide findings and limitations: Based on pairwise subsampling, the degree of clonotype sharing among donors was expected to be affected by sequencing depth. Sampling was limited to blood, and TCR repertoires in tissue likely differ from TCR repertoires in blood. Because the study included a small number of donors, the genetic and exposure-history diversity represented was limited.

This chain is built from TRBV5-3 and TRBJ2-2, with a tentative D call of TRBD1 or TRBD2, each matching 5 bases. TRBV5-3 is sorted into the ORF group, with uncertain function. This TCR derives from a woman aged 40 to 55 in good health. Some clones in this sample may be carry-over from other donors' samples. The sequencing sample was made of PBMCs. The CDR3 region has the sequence CARSLVGVYTGELFF. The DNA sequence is TGTGCCAGAAGCTTGGTGGGGGTGTACACCGGGGAGCTGTTTTTT.